The 26 T cell receptor beta chains below come from one sample, sequenced in a study of cytomegalovirus exposure and HLA in healthy donors. Assay: immunoSEQ multiplex PCR; the TCRdb copy retains only in-frame clones and omits some. This repertoire shows 85,000 to 120,000 clones, less than 90% found once; its top ten account for about 1.8%. Sequencing was carried out using PBMCs. These receptor sequences come from a woman between 18 and 29 years old in good health and CMV-seropositive.

In its sample, this clone was seen once. This chain links TRBV5-1 with TRBJ1-1; D is perhaps TRBD1 (5 bases). Germline V gives CDR1 SGHRS, CDR2 YFSETQ. Trimming shortened V by 0 bases and J by 5 bases, and 11 bases separated the two germline ends. This CDR3 has 14 amino acids. The CDR3: CASSLALGGTEAFF. The CDR3 bases are TGCGCCAGCAGCTTGGCCCTCGGGGGAACTGAAGCTTTCTTT.

V and J are TRBV5-4 and TRBJ1-5; 8 positions agree with TRBD1. CDR3 size: 16 residues. J gave up 1 base and V 4 bases, and 7 bases lay outside the gene matches. Germline CDR1 reads SGHNT; CDR2 reads YYREEE (reference sequence). CDR3 in DNA: TGTGCCAGCAGCCTGTGGACAGGGAAGAGCAATCAGCCCCAGCATTTT. Amino acids: CASSLWTGKSNQPQHF.

This chain links TRBV2 with TRBJ1-6; possible D gene TRBD1, 6 bases. Trimming stripped 7 bases from V and 8 bases from J, with 18 bases between. The CDR3 consists of 15 residues. Germline CDR1 reads SNHLY; CDR2 reads FYNNEI. The CDR3, as DNA: TGTGCCAGCATCGGGGGGCCAGGGAGGGATTCACCCCTCCACTTT. Protein product: CASIGGPGRDSPLHF.

The chain couples TRBV4-1 to TRBJ2-1; 10 positions match TRBD1. The junction had 8 bases not matched to a gene; V was cut back by 1 base and J by 8 bases. CDR1 is MGHRA and CDR2 is YSYEKL in the germline V gene. This CDR3 comprises 16 residues. As DNA, the CDR3 is TGCGCCAGCAGCCAAGTAAGGACAGGGGGTACCGATGAGCAGTTCTTC. Translation: CASSQVRTGGTDEQFF.

The rearrangement uses TRBV19 and TRBJ2-6, with D unresolved. This CDR3 region has 15 residues. CDR1 and CDR2 from the germline V gene are LNHDA and SQIVND (reference sequence). V gave up 5 bases and J gave up 6 bases, with 14 bases separating them. The CDR3 protein is CASSAGAAVANVLTF. The CDR3, as DNA: TGTGCCAGTAGTGCCGGCGCGGCCGTGGCCAACGTCCTGACTTTC. The complete variable domain, with remaining parts taken from reference TRBV19 and TRBJ2-6, reads DGGITQSPKYLFRKEGQNVTLSCEQNLNHDAMYWYRQDPGQGLRLIYYSQIVNDFQKGDIAEGYSVSREKKESFPLTVTSAQKNPTAFYLCASSAGAAVANVLTFGAGSRLTVL.

The chain couples TRBV27 to TRBJ1-4, with D perhaps TRBD1 (5 bases). With 6 bases removed from V and 7 bases from J, the gap between germline ends came to 12 bases. Germline CDR1 reads MNHEY; CDR2 reads SMNVEV (reference sequence). The CDR3 runs to 13 residues. DNA for the CDR3: TGTGCCAGCAGGGGTCAGGGTTCTGAAAAACTGTTTTTT. Translating it yields CASRGQGSEKLFF.

V gene TRBV2 combines with J gene TRBJ2-3; possibly TRBD2 for D (6 bases). This CDR3 is built from 16 residues. The germline V and J ends were trimmed by 8 bases and 2 bases, with 20 bases remaining between them. In germline, CDR1 is SNHLY, CDR2 FYNNEI. Here the CDR3 DNA reads TGTGCCAGCCTTACTTTTGCCGGGGGACCCACAGATACGCAGTATTTT. This gives the protein CASLTFAGGPTDTQYF.

This clone has just one count. The chain employs TRBV19 and TRBJ2-2; D uncertain. This CDR3 contains 14 residues. Germline V gene data show CDR1 as LNHDA and CDR2 as SQIVND (reference sequence). V lost 3 bases to trimming and J lost 7 bases, with 12 bases between them. This CDR3 is CASSMPRVGGELFF. The CDR3 nucleotides read TGTGCCAGTAGTATGCCCCGGGTTGGCGGGGAGCTGTTTTTT.

The gene calls are TRBV2 and TRBJ2-7; tentatively, D is TRBD1 (5 bases). The germline V gene encodes CDR1 SNHLY and CDR2 FYNNEI. The V end lost 4 bases, the J end lost 4 bases, and 17 bases lay between the germline ends. The CDR3 runs 15 residues. The CDR3 DNA reads as TGTGCCAGCAGTGCTGCAATACAGGAAATGTACGAGCAGTACGTC. The encoded protein is CASSAAIQEMYEQYV.

The chain recombines TRBV15 with TRBJ1-2, with D hard to call. The V gene's germline CDR1 is LNHNV and CDR2 YYDKDF (reference sequence). This CDR3 comprises 12 residues. V lost 0 bases, J lost 6 bases, and 5 bases lay in between. The CDR3: CATSRDKNGYTF. The CDR3 nucleotides are TGTGCCACCAGCAGAGACAAAAATGGCTACACCTTC.

Here the CDR3 DNA reads TGTGCCAGTAGTATATCCCGGCCCGACAGGGGATACGCGGGCTACACCTTC. Encoded protein: CASSISRPDRGYAGYTF. The gene calls are TRBV19 and TRBJ1-2; 8 positions match TRBD1. The CDR3 has 17 amino acids. The junction had 16 bases not matched to a gene; V was cut back by 2 bases and J by 8 bases. From germline, CDR1 is LNHDA and CDR2 SQIVND (reference sequence).

This CDR3 reads CASSSNLDRGHPSGTDTQYF. The CDR3 DNA sequence: TGTGCCAGCAGCTCCAACCTGGACAGGGGGCACCCAAGTGGGACAGATACGCAGTATTTT. This chain uses TRBV11-3 with TRBJ2-3, with 11 bases aligning to TRBD1. The CDR3 has 20 amino acids. Germline CDR1 and CDR2: SGHNT and YENEEA. Trimming cost V 4 bases and J 3 bases; bases outside gene matches: 18.

This clone was seen more than once but under ten times. The V and J genes are TRBV18 and TRBJ2-5; 10 bases align to TRBD1. After removal of 2 bases from V and 5 bases from J, the junction contained 2 bases not matched to a gene. This CDR3 region has 14 residues. Germline V CDR1 and CDR2: KGHSH, LQKENI. The CDR3 reads CASSPGTGDETQYF. The CDR3 DNA is TGTGCCAGCTCACCAGGGACAGGGGACGAGACCCAGTACTTC. The full variable domain, in which reference TRBV18 and TRBJ2-5 provide the parts outside the CDR3, is NAGVMQNPRHLVRRRGQEARLRCSPMKGHSHVYWYRQLPEEGLKFMVYLQKENIIDESGMPKERFSAEFPKEGPSILRIQQVVRGDSAAYFCASSPGTGDETQYFGPGTRLLVL.

The chain couples TRBV18 to TRBJ1-6; D unclear. V lost 3 bases and J lost 10, with 7 bases in between. The germline CDR1 and CDR2 sequences are KGHSH and LQKENI. The CDR3 is made up of 12 amino acids. The CDR3 is CASSPPLSPLHF. The CDR3 DNA is TGTGCCAGCTCACCCCCTTTGTCACCCCTCCACTTT.

This clone was found a few times. The chain has TRBV23-1 and TRBJ1-1; D remains unclear. TRBV23-1 is flagged as an ORF with uncertain function. This CDR3 contains 11 residues. Trimming pared 9 bases from V and 4 bases from J, leaving 9 bases between. The CDR3 bases are TGCGCCAGGTGCCTAGGCACTGAAGCTTTCTTT. Protein product: CARCLGTEAFF.

The chain links TRBV5-6 to TRBJ2-1, with a tentative D call TRBD2 (5 bases). Trimming took 0 bases from V and 8 from J, leaving 9 bases between them. The germline CDR1 and CDR2 sequences are SGHDT and YYEEEE. CDR3 size: 13 residues. In DNA, the CDR3 is TGTGCCAGCAGCTTGGGGACTGGACATGAGCAGTTCTTC. Protein sequence: CASSLGTGHEQFF.

This clone appeared once. J is TRBJ1-2 and V is TRBV6-1; 7 bases map to TRBD1. Trimming cost V 4 bases and J 2 bases; bases outside gene matches: 10. The CDR3 has 16 residues. The germline V gene encodes CDR1 MNHNS and CDR2 SASEGT. CDR3 in amino acids: CASSGTGTVVNYGYTF. DNA of the CDR3: TGTGCCAGCAGTGGAACCGGGACAGTCGTAAACTATGGCTACACCTTC.

The chain combines TRBV5-8 with TRBJ1-1; 10 bases are shared with TRBD1. CDR1 SGHTS and CDR2 YDEGEE come from the germline V gene. The CDR3 sequence is 15 residues long. Unmatched junction bases numbered 10, after V lost 4 bases and J lost 7 bases. The CDR3 reads CASSHRDRGRGEAFF. CDR3 nucleotide sequence: TGTGCCAGCAGCCACCGGGACAGGGGAAGAGGTGAAGCTTTCTTT.

This sequence joins TRBV4-1 and TRBJ1-6; D unclear. Germline lookup yields CDR1 MGHRA and CDR2 YSYEKL. V gave up 2 bases and J gave up 8 bases, with 13 bases separating them. The CDR3 spans 15 residues. For the CDR3, the DNA is TGCGCCAGCAGCCAAACCGGGGTAGTAGATTCACCCCTCCACTTT. This codes for CASSQTGVVDSPLHF.

The V and J genes are TRBV11-1 and TRBJ2-2, with a tentative D call TRBD1 (6 bases). The CDR3 length is 16 residues. The germline V gene has CDR1 SGHAT and CDR2 FQDESV (reference sequence). The V gene lost 2 bases and the J gene lost 2 bases, with 12 bases spanning the gap. The CDR3 DNA sequence: TGTGCCAGCAGCTTACGCTGGACAGTTAACACCGGGGAGCTGTTTTTT. Translating it yields CASSLRWTVNTGELFF.

This clone has just one count. This chain joins TRBV15 and TRBJ2-7, with D tentatively TRBD1 (6 bases). The CDR3 is 15 residues long. Trimming left V 1 base short and J 4 bases short, with 14 bases between. Germline V CDR1 and CDR2: LNHNV, YYDKDF (reference sequence). The CDR3 bases are TGTGCCACCAGCAGAGGAACCGGGACATATTACGAGCAGTACGTC. It yields the protein CATSRGTGTYYEQYV.

This chain connects TRBV5-1 to TRBJ2-5; 7 bases map to TRBD1. The CDR3 runs to 15 residues. Looked up from germline, CDR1 is SGHRS and CDR2 is YFSETQ. J gave up 1 base and V 0 bases, and 3 bases lay outside the gene matches. The CDR3: CASSLGGQPQETQYF. The DNA of the CDR3 is TGCGCCAGCAGCTTGGGGGGACAGCCCCAAGAGACCCAGTACTTC.

V and J are TRBV5-5 and TRBJ2-7; 8 positions match TRBD1. Trimming cost V 4 bases and J 0 bases; bases outside gene matches: 6. The CDR3 has 15 amino acids. Germline assignment: CDR1 SGHKS and CDR2 YYEKEE (reference sequence). CDR3 nucleotide sequence: TGTGCCAGCAGCCTTCGGACAGGGAGCTCCTACGAGCAGTACTTC. Encoded protein: CASSLRTGSSYEQYF.

V and J are TRBV4-3 and TRBJ1-1, with 9 bases identical to TRBD1. In germline, CDR1 is LGHNA, CDR2 YSLEER. With V trimmed by 0 bases and J by 6 bases, 26 bases remained unmatched. The CDR3 consists of 22 residues. The CDR3 protein is CASSQDRVEGTGPLPTVPEAFF. The CDR3, as DNA: TGCGCCAGCAGCCAAGATCGCGTAGAGGGGACAGGGCCTCTTCCAACCGTGCCTGAAGCTTTCTTT.

The chain joins TRBV28 to TRBJ1-5; 7 bases line up with TRBD1. With V trimmed by 2 bases and J by 5 bases, 6 bases remained unmatched. There are 15 residues in the CDR3. CDR1 and CDR2 from the germline V gene are MDHEN and SYDVKM. Written as DNA, the CDR3 is TGTGCCAGCAGTTTAGGGGCAGGGGGACATCAGCCCCAGCATTTT. It yields the protein CASSLGAGGHQPQHF.

This rearrangement joins TRBV27 to TRBJ2-5, with 12 bases lining up with TRBD2. The J segment lost 7 bases and the V segment lost 5 bases, leaving 11 bases of the junction unmatched. There are 16 residues in the CDR3. Germline V CDR1 and CDR2: MNHEY, SMNVEV (reference sequence). CDR3 in DNA: TGTGCCAGCAGTACAGCCTCACTAGCGGGGGGCAGGACCCAGTACTTC. Amino acids: CASSTASLAGGRTQYF.